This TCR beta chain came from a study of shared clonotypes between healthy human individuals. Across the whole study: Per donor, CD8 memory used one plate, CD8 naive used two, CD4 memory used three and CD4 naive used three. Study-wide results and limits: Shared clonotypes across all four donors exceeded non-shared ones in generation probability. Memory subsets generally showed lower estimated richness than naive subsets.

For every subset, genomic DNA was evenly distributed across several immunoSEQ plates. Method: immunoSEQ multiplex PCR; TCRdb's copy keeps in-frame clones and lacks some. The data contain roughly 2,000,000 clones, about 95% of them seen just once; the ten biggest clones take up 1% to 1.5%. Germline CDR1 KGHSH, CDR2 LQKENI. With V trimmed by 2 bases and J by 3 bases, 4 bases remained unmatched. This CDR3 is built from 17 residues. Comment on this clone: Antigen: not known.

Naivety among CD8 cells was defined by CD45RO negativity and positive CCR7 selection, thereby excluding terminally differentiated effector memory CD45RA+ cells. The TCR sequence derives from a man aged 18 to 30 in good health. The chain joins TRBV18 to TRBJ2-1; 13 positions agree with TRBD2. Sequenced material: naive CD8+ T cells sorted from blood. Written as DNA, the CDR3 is TGTGCCAGCTCACCAGAGGGGACTAGCGGGGTCTACAATGAGCAGTTCTTC. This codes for CASSPEGTSGVYNEQFF.